The 19 T cell receptor beta chains below all came from one sample that was sequenced in a study of T cell responses to AZD1222 COVID-19 vaccine. The protocol was immunoSEQ multiplex PCR, while the TCRdb copy is restricted to in-frame clones and leaves out a portion. The data contain roughly 150,000 clones, around 88% of them singletons. The sample here was peripheral blood, taken 28 days after the second AZD1222 dose. These receptors came from an adult who received the AZD1222 COVID-19 vaccine.

The chain carries TRBV7-2 and TRBJ1-5, with D unresolved. Trimming removed 3 bases at V and 2 bases at J, with 8 bases between. CDR3 length equals 14 residues. CDR1 and CDR2 from the germline V gene are SGHTA and FQGNSA. CDR3 nucleotide sequence: TGTGCCAGCAGCTTCCTGGCTGGCAATCAGCCCCAGCATTTT. Its translation is CASSFLAGNQPQHF.

The V gene is TRBV5-4, the J gene TRBJ1-1; D might be TRBD1 (5 bases). Trimming cost V 4 bases and J 0 bases, with 13 bases left between them. CDR1 is SGHNT and CDR2 is YYREEE in the germline V gene (reference sequence). This CDR3 contains 15 residues. This CDR3 is CASSRTGGVNTEAFF. Written as DNA, the CDR3 is TGTGCCAGCAGCCGTACGGGGGGTGTGAACACTGAAGCTTTCTTT.

This chain joins TRBV3-1 (or the pseudogene TRBV3-2) and TRBJ2-7; D not certain. The CDR3 length is 11 residues. V was pared by 2 bases and J by 3 bases, with 2 bases between. From germline, CDR1 is LGHDT and CDR2 YNNKEL (reference sequence). In DNA, the CDR3 is TGTGCCAGCAGCCAAATCTACGAGCAGTACTTC. Its protein is CASSQIYEQYF.

This clone has a single count. For the CDR3, the DNA is TGTGCCAGCAGCTTGGCGGTCCCTCCGGGGTTTGAAGCTTTCTTT. Translated, it gives CASSLAVPPGFEAFF. The rearrangement links TRBV5-6 to TRBJ1-1, with D hard to call. Germline lookup yields CDR1 SGHDT and CDR2 YYEEEE. CDR3 length: 15 amino acids. V gave up 0 bases and J gave up 7 bases, with 16 bases separating them.

The genes are TRBV3-1 (or the pseudogene TRBV3-2) and TRBJ2-3; D gene ambiguous. Germline CDR1 reads LGHDT; CDR2 reads YNNKEL (reference sequence). V was cut by 5 bases and J by 4 bases, with 4 bases left in between. The CDR3 has 11 amino acids. In DNA, the CDR3 is TGTGCCAGCAGCTTCTCAGATACGCAGTATTTT. This encodes CASSFSDTQYF.

The rearrangement joins TRBV6-5 to TRBJ1-2; 7 bases agree with TRBD1. This CDR3 is 14 amino acids long. CDR1 is MNHEY and CDR2 is SVGAGI in the germline V gene. V lost 4 bases, J lost 2 bases, and 4 bases stayed unmatched. The CDR3 DNA is TGTGCCAGCAGTTCGACGACAGGGAACTATGGCTACACCTTC. It translates to CASSSTTGNYGYTF.

The V call is TRBV4-2, the J call TRBJ2-7, with D possibly being TRBD2 (6 bases). The CDR3 sequence is 15 residues long. V lost 1 base and J lost 3, with 13 bases in between. CDR1 LGHNA and CDR2 YNFKEQ come from the germline V gene. The CDR3 protein is CASSQGASEYYEQYF. In nucleotides, the CDR3 is TGTGCCAGCAGCCAAGGAGCTAGCGAGTACTACGAGCAGTACTTC.

The chain carries TRBV9 and TRBJ2-7; 7 bases are a match to TRBD1. The CDR3 covers 13 residues. Germline assignment: CDR1 SGDLS and CDR2 YYNGEE. V was pared by 0 bases and J by 4 bases, with 1 base of the junction left unmatched. The DNA for the CDR3 is TGTGCCAGCAGCGTAGAACAGGGGTACGAGCAGTACTTC. Protein: CASSVEQGYEQYF.

The rearrangement joins TRBV30 to TRBJ2-5, with 7 bases matching TRBD1. Germline assignment: CDR1 GTSNPN and CDR2 SVGIG (reference sequence). The length of the CDR3 is 14 residues. Trimming took 3 bases from V and 2 from J; bases not matched to a gene: 6. DNA of the CDR3: TGTGCCTGGAGCGCCGGGACAGCTCAAGAGACCCAGTACTTC. It encodes CAWSAGTAQETQYF.

The rearrangement links TRBV14 to TRBJ2-7; D call uncertain. The CDR3 spans 13 residues. V lost 4 bases and J 2 bases, leaving 9 bases between the germline ends. Germline CDR1 reads SGHDN; CDR2 reads FVKESK. The CDR3 DNA is TGTGCCAGCAGCCTGTGGAGCACCTACGAGCAGTACTTC. Residues: CASSLWSTYEQYF.

This clone turned up a few times. The chain combines TRBV5-1 with TRBJ1-4; 10 nucleotides line up with TRBD1. Germline V gene lookup returns CDR1 SGHRS and CDR2 YFSETQ. The CDR3 loop spans 15 amino acids. J lost 7 bases, V lost 0 bases, and 3 bases had no gene match. CDR3 sequence: CASSLVGQGFEKLFF. The CDR3 nucleotides read TGCGCCAGCAGCTTGGTGGGACAGGGGTTTGAAAAACTGTTTTTT.

The CDR3 protein is CASSFGANYGYTF. The DNA for the CDR3 is TGTGCCAGCAGTTTCGGGGCGAACTATGGCTACACCTTC. V usage is TRBV12-3 or TRBV12-4 and J usage is TRBJ1-2; possibly TRBD1 for D (5 bases). The V end lost 3 bases, the J end lost 2 bases, and 7 bases lay between the germline ends. The CDR3 has 13 residues.

V and J are TRBV5-1 and TRBJ2-7; 9 positions match TRBD1. CDR3 length: 13 residues. Germline V gene lookup returns CDR1 SGHRS and CDR2 YFSETQ. J was trimmed by 6 bases and V by 4 bases; bases with no gene match: 5. The CDR3 loop is CASSKDRGGEQYF. The CDR3 DNA reads as TGCGCCAGCAGCAAGGACAGGGGCGGCGAGCAGTACTTC.

For the CDR3, the DNA is TGTGCCACCAGCAGAGATAGACAAGACTATGGCTACACCTTC. This sequence encodes CATSRDRQDYGYTF. The chain joins TRBV15 to TRBJ1-2; D is unclear. The CDR3 is 14 amino acids. V was cut by 0 bases and J by 3 bases, with 8 bases left in between. Germline CDR1 reads LNHNV; CDR2 reads YYDKDF (reference sequence). The full variable domain, its missing parts supplied by reference TRBV15 and TRBJ1-2, is DAMVIQNPRYQVTQFGKPVTLSCSQTLNHNVMYWYQQKSSQAPKLLFHYYDKDFNNEADTPDNFQSRRPNTSFCFLDIRSPGLGDTAMYLCATSRDRQDYGYTFGSGTRLTVV.

The chain carries TRBV27 and TRBJ1-2, with D perhaps TRBD1 (6 bases). Germline assignment: CDR1 MNHEY and CDR2 SMNVEV (reference sequence). The CDR3 consists of 14 residues. Trimming cost V 6 bases and J 4 bases, with 15 bases left between them. DNA of the CDR3: TGTGCCAGCAGACCTGATCAGGGGTCCTATGGCTACACCTTC. Its protein product is CASRPDQGSYGYTF.

The chain uses TRBV4-1 and TRBJ2-3, with 10 bases identical to TRBD2. The CDR3 sequence is 16 residues long. V lost 4 bases to trimming and J lost 1 base; unmatched junction nucleotides: 5. Germline V gene data show CDR1 as MGHRA and CDR2 as YSYEKL. In DNA, the CDR3 is TGCGCCAGCAGCCCCCGGCTAGCGGGGGGCACAGATACGCAGTATTTT. Translating it yields CASSPRLAGGTDTQYF.

The chain couples TRBV7-2 to TRBJ2-7; 8 nucleotides line up with TRBD2. The CDR3 has 15 residues. V gave up 1 base and J gave up 6 bases; unmatched junction bases: 8. From germline, CDR1 is SGHTA and CDR2 FQGNSA. Written as DNA, the CDR3 is TGTGCCAGCAGCTTAGGAGTGGTAGCGGGGATCGAGCAGTACTTC. Translating gives CASSLGVVAGIEQYF.

CDR3 nucleotides: TGTGCCAGCAGCCCGAGACAGCACAATGAGCAGTTCTTC. Encoded protein: CASSPRQHNEQFF. J is TRBJ2-1 and V is TRBV11-2; tentatively, D is TRBD1 (5 bases). The length of the CDR3 is 13 residues. Trimming took 5 bases from V and 5 from J, leaving 10 bases between them. Germline V gene sequence: CDR1 SGHAT, CDR2 FQNNGV.

The chain joins TRBV19 to TRBJ2-5; D is perhaps TRBD2 (5 bases). The CDR3 spans 14 residues. Germline CDR1 and CDR2: LNHDA and SQIVND (reference sequence). V lost 3 bases, J lost 1 base, and 9 bases lay in between. For the CDR3, the DNA is TGTGCCAGTAGTATGCGAGGGATCCAAGAGACCCAGTACTTC. Translating gives CASSMRGIQETQYF.